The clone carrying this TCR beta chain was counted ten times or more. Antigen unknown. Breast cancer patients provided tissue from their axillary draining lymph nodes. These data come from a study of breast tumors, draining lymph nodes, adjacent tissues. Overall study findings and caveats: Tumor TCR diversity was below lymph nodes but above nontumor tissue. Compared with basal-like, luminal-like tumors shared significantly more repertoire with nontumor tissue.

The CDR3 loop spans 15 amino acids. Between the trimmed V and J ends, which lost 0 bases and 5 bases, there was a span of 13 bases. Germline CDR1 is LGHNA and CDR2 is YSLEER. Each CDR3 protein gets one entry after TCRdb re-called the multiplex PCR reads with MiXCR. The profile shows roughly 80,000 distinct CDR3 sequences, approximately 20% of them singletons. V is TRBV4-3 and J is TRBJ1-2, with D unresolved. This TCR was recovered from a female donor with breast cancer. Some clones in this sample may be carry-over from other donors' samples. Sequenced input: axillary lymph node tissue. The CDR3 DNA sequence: TGCGCCAGCAGCCAAGATCCCAGATCCGCTTATGGCTACACCTTC. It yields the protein CASSQDPRSAYGYTF.